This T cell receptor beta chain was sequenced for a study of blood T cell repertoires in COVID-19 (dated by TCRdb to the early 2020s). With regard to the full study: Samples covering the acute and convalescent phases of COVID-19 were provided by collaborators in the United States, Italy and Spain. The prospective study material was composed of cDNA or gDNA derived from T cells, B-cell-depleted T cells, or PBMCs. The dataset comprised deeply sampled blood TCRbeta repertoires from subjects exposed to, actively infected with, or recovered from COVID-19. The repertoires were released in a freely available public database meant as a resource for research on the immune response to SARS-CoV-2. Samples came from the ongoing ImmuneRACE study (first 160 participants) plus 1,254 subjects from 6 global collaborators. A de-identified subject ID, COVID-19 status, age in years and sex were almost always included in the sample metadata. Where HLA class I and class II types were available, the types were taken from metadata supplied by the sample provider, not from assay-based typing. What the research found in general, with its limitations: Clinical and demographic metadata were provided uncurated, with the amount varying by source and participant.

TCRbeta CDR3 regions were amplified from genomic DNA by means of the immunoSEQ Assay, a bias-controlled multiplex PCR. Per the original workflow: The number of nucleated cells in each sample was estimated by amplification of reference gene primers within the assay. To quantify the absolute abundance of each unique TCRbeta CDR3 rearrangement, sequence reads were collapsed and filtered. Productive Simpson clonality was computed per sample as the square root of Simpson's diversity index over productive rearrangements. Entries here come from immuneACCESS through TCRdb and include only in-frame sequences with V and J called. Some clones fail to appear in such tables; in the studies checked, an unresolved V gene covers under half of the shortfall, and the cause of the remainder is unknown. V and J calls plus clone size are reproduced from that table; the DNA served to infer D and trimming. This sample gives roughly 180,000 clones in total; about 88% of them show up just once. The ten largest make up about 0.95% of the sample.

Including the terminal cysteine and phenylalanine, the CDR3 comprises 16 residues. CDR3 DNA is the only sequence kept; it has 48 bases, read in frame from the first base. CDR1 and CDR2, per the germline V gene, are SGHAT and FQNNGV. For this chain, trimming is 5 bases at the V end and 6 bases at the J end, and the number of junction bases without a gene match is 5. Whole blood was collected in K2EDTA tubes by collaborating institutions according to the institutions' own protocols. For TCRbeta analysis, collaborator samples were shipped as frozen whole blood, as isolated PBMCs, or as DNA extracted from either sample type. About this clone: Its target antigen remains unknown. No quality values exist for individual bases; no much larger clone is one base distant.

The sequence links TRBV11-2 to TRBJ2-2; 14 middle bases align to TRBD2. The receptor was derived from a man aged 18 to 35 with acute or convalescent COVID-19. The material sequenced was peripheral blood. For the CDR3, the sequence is CASSAGLAGGSGELFF. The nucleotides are TGTGCCAGCAGCGCCGGACTAGCGGGGGGCTCCGGGGAGCTGTTTTTT.